Presented here are 18 T cell receptor beta chains from one specimen sequenced in a study of T cell responses to AZD1222 COVID-19 vaccine. Clones were read by immunoSEQ multiplex PCR, and TCRdb kept only the in-frame ones, dropping some. The profile shows about 66,000 clones, roughly 87% of them singletons. The source was peripheral blood, collected on day 0 of AZD1222 vaccination. Receptors originate from an adult in good health.

The chain employs TRBV27 and TRBJ2-3; no definite D call. Trimming removed 0 bases from V and 3 bases from J, with 7 bases in between. The CDR3 runs 14 residues. Germline CDR1 is MNHEY and CDR2 is SMNVEV (reference sequence). The CDR3 sequence: CASSLSWKTDTQYF. CDR3 DNA: TGTGCCAGCAGTTTATCGTGGAAGACAGATACGCAGTATTTT.

The chain employs TRBV6-5 and TRBJ1-5, with TRBD1 as a possible D gene (5 bases). V lost 1 base to trimming and J lost 0 bases, with 10 bases between them. The CDR3 covers 16 residues. Germline values: CDR1 MNHEY, CDR2 SVGAGI. The CDR3 bases are TGTGCCAGCAGTTACTTGGGACCCTATAGCAATCAGCCCCAGCATTTT. It codes for CASSYLGPYSNQPQHF.

The chain is built from TRBV5-4 and TRBJ1-2, with TRBD1 matching over 9 bases. Germline CDR1 SGHNT, CDR2 YYREEE (reference sequence). With V trimmed by 4 bases and J by 3 bases, 4 bases remained unmatched. The CDR3 sequence is 14 residues long. CDR3 loop: CASSLQGADYGYTF. As DNA, the CDR3 is TGTGCCAGCAGCCTACAGGGGGCGGACTATGGCTACACCTTC.

This rearrangement joins TRBV2 to TRBJ2-1; a weak D match, TRBD2 (6 bases). The V gene lost 10 bases and the J gene lost 4 bases, with 14 bases spanning the gap. Germline V lookup: CDR1 SNHLY, CDR2 FYNNEI. The CDR3 is 13 amino acids. CDR3 amino acids: CANPTRLYNEQFF. CDR3 DNA sequence: TGTGCCAACCCGACTAGGTTGTACAATGAGCAGTTCTTC.

The chain uses TRBV7-9 and TRBJ1-5, with D hard to call. The V end lost 5 bases, the J end lost 0 bases, and 14 bases lay between the germline ends. Germline CDR1 and CDR2: SEHNR and FQNEAQ (reference sequence). The CDR3 runs to 16 residues. The CDR3 DNA reads TGTGCCAGCAGCCCTGATACCGGGAATAGCAATCAGCCCCAGCATTTT. It translates to CASSPDTGNSNQPQHF.

This clone was seen a single time. This sequence joins TRBV12-3 or TRBV12-4 and TRBJ2-1, with unresolved D. V was pared by 10 bases and J by 8 bases, with 12 bases between. The CDR3 totals 11 residues. The CDR3 DNA reads TGTGCCATCCCAAATCAACATGAGCAGTTCTTC. The encoded protein is CAIPNQHEQFF.

This clone was recorded only once. The chain has TRBV5-1 and TRBJ2-2; 10 bases are a match to TRBD2. CDR1 SGHRS and CDR2 YFSETQ come from the germline V gene. The junction had 0 bases not matched to a gene; V was cut back by 0 bases and J by 1 base. The CDR3 contains 16 residues. The DNA for the CDR3 is TGCGCCAGCAGCTTGGCTAGCGGGGGGAACACCGGGGAGCTGTTTTTT. This encodes CASSLASGGNTGELFF.

CDR3 coding DNA: TGTGCCAGCAGCCTGAGGAGCGGGGGGCCAGATACGCAGTATTTT. Protein: CASSLRSGGPDTQYF. The chain uses TRBV7-9 and TRBJ2-3; 9 bases line up with TRBD2. This CDR3 is 15 amino acids long. The ends lost 5 bases at V and 4 bases at J; junction bases unmatched: 7. Germline lookup yields CDR1 SEHNR and CDR2 FQNEAQ (reference sequence).

The chain links TRBV12-3 or TRBV12-4 to TRBJ2-5, with 10 bases matching TRBD2. The V and J ends lost 7 bases and 3 bases, in that order; junction bases with no gene match: 2. The CDR3 runs 13 residues. This chain's CDR3 is CASNLAGEETQYF. CDR3 bases: TGTGCCAGCAACCTAGCGGGGGAAGAGACCCAGTACTTC.

This clone has only a few counts. The chain is built from TRBV7-9 and TRBJ2-3; D is undetermined. Germline V gives CDR1 SEHNR, CDR2 FQNEAQ (reference sequence). This CDR3 has 12 amino acids. The V gene lost 3 bases and the J gene lost 1 base, with 2 bases spanning the gap. The CDR3 DNA is TGTGCCAGCAGCTTCGGCACAGATACGCAGTATTTT. Amino acid sequence: CASSFGTDTQYF. The whole variable domain, filled in from reference TRBV7-9 and TRBJ2-3, reads DTGVSQNPRHKITKRGQNVTFRCDPISEHNRLYWYRQTLGQGPEFLTYFQNEAQLEKSRLLSDRFSAERPKGSFSTLEIQRTEQGDSAMYLCASSFGTDTQYFGPGTRLTVL.

This sequence joins TRBV6-2 or TRBV6-3 and TRBJ1-5; 9 bases fit TRBD1. The CDR3 runs to 16 residues. The germline V gene encodes CDR1 MNHEY and CDR2 SVGEGT. The junction had 3 bases not matched to a gene; V was cut back by 0 bases and J by 3 bases. CDR3: CASSYSGTGYNQPQHF. The CDR3 DNA reads as TGTGCCAGCAGTTACTCCGGGACAGGGTACAATCAGCCCCAGCATTTT.

The chain recombines TRBV29-1 with TRBJ1-6; possibly TRBD1 for D (5 bases). The V end lost 4 bases, the J end lost 7 bases, and 11 bases lay between the germline ends. The germline gives CDR1 SQVTM, CDR2 ANQGSEA. This CDR3 region has 13 residues. The CDR3 protein is CSVARGYNSPLHF. Here the CDR3 DNA reads TGCAGCGTTGCAAGGGGTTACAATTCACCCCTCCACTTT.

A few counts support this clone. The chain has TRBV10-1 and TRBJ2-2; D not certain. Looked up from germline, CDR1 is WNHNN and CDR2 is SYGVQD (reference sequence). Trimming took off 0 bases at V and 1 base at J, with 6 bases between the two ends. The CDR3 spans 15 residues. The CDR3 protein is CASSESRMNTGELFF. The CDR3, as DNA: TGCGCCAGCAGTGAGTCACGGATGAACACCGGGGAGCTGTTTTTT.

The chain links TRBV7-9 to TRBJ1-1; 9 bases agree with TRBD1. V lost 5 bases to trimming and J lost 6 bases; unmatched junction nucleotides: 13. The CDR3 length is 16 residues. Germline V gene lookup returns CDR1 SEHNR and CDR2 FQNEAQ (reference sequence). Here the CDR3 reads CASSPRGGTGWAEAFF. The CDR3 DNA reads as TGTGCCAGCAGCCCTCGTGGCGGGACAGGGTGGGCTGAAGCTTTCTTT.

This clone came up once. The J gene is TRBJ1-1, the V gene TRBV28, with no clear D. The CDR3 totals 10 residues. The germline V and J ends were trimmed by 6 bases and 6 bases, with 5 bases remaining between them. Germline values: CDR1 MDHEN, CDR2 SYDVKM. As DNA, the CDR3 is TGTGCCAGCAGGGGTCCTGAAGCTTTCTTT. This codes for CASRGPEAFF.

The chain recombines TRBV28 with TRBJ2-1; 12 nucleotides match TRBD2. This CDR3 comprises 15 residues. After removal of 5 bases from V and 7 bases from J, the junction contained 6 bases not matched to a gene. Germline CDR1 and CDR2: MDHEN and SYDVKM. The CDR3 region is CASSTRTSGVNEQFF. DNA of the CDR3: TGTGCCAGCAGTACACGGACTAGCGGGGTAAATGAGCAGTTCTTC.

J is TRBJ2-3 and V is TRBV25-1, with TRBD2 matching 10 bases. Germline trimming cut 6 bases from V and 1 base from J; bases unmatched to any gene: 7. This CDR3 region has 16 residues. The germline V gene has CDR1 MGHDK and CDR2 SYGVNS. CDR3 sequence reads: CASSASGTSGTDTQYF. CDR3 bases: TGTGCCAGCAGCGCCTCCGGGACTAGCGGCACAGATACGCAGTATTTT.

J is TRBJ1-6 and V is TRBV6-5; 7 bases map to TRBD1. Trimming at V came to 6 bases and at J to 6 bases, leaving 8 bases not matched to a gene. The CDR3 has 15 residues. CDR1 and CDR2 from the germline V gene are MNHEY and SVGAGI. Here the CDR3 DNA reads TGTGCCAGCAGCAAAGGGGGCCGGGGTAATTCACCCCTCCACTTT. Translated, it gives CASSKGGRGNSPLHF.